Presented here are 25 T cell receptor beta chains from one specimen sequenced in a study of blood T cell repertoires in COVID-19. Sequenced by immunoSEQ multiplex PCR; TCRdb stores in-frame clones only, minus some. Among around 270,000 clones listed, 86% were seen once. The sample comprised peripheral blood. These receptors were taken from a man in his thirties or forties with active or convalescent COVID-19.

This rearrangement joins TRBV4-1 to TRBJ2-1; D unclear. Germline CDR1 is MGHRA and CDR2 is YSYEKL. The CDR3 runs 16 residues. V was pared by 2 bases and J by 5 bases, with 16 bases between. The CDR3 coding sequence is TGCGCCAGCAGCCAACCAGTCCAGACTTACCACAATGAGCAGTTCTTC. This translates into CASSQPVQTYHNEQFF.

The rearrangement uses TRBV19 and TRBJ1-5; D remains unclear. The CDR3 covers 14 residues. Trimming removed 3 bases from V and 6 bases from J, with 12 bases in between. CDR1 is LNHDA and CDR2 is SQIVND in the germline V gene (reference sequence). The CDR3: CASSIRGLSQPQHF. CDR3 nucleotide sequence: TGTGCCAGTAGTATCCGGGGTTTGAGTCAGCCCCAGCATTTT.

The chain carries TRBV4-2 and TRBJ1-5, with 7 bases matching TRBD1. Germline V CDR1 and CDR2: LGHNA, YNFKEQ. The CDR3 covers 15 residues. The V segment lost 0 bases and the J segment 4 bases; nucleotides outside the gene matches: 3. This CDR3 is CASSQDSRGNQPQHF. Here the CDR3 DNA reads TGTGCCAGCAGCCAAGACTCCAGGGGGAATCAGCCCCAGCATTTT.

The gene calls are TRBV7-7 and TRBJ2-5; 8 nucleotides line up with TRBD2. Germline V gives CDR1 SSHAT, CDR2 FNYEAQ (reference sequence). J was trimmed by 5 bases and V by 6 bases; bases with no gene match: 11. This CDR3 region has 15 residues. The CDR3 coding sequence is TGTGCCAGCAGTCCAACCGGGACTAGTGGCGAGACCCAGTACTTC. Translating it yields CASSPTGTSGETQYF.

The V gene is TRBV27, the J gene TRBJ1-2; TRBD1 might be the D (6 bases). The CDR3 covers 17 residues. Trimming removed 4 bases from V and 2 bases from J, with 20 bases in between. The germline CDR1 and CDR2 sequences are MNHEY and SMNVEV (reference sequence). The CDR3 DNA reads TGTGCCAGCAGTTCCATAGCAGGCCCGGGACACAACTATGGCTACACCTTC. As protein: CASSSIAGPGHNYGYTF.

The chain uses TRBV3-1 (or the pseudogene TRBV3-2) and TRBJ2-6; TRBD1 aligns across 7 bases. The length of the CDR3 is 18 residues. The V segment lost 4 bases and the J segment 4 bases; nucleotides outside the gene matches: 13. Per the germline V gene, CDR1 is LGHDT and CDR2 is YNNKEL (reference sequence). CDR3 region: CASSPGRGRGSGANVLTF. The CDR3 DNA is TGTGCCAGCAGCCCCGGTAGGGGGCGCGGATCGGGGGCCAACGTCCTGACTTTC.

This chain connects TRBV7-8 to TRBJ2-5, with 7 bases that match TRBD2. Trimming took 1 base from V and 2 from J; bases not matched to a gene: 7. Germline loops: CDR1 SGHVS, CDR2 FQNEAQ. There are 16 residues in the CDR3. The CDR3 sequence: CASSLVMRLAQETQYF. The CDR3 DNA is TGTGCCAGCAGCTTAGTGATGCGACTAGCTCAAGAGACCCAGTACTTC.

This clone has just a few counts. This chain links TRBV7-8 with TRBJ1-5; D call uncertain. CDR3 length: 17 amino acids. V dropped 1 base and J dropped 2 bases, with 15 bases sitting between them. Germline V gene data show CDR1 as SGHVS and CDR2 as FQNEAQ. The CDR3 spells CASSLEGTGFGNQPQHF. CDR3 in DNA: TGTGCCAGCAGCTTAGAGGGAACGGGATTCGGCAATCAGCCCCAGCATTTT.

The rearrangement links TRBV19 to TRBJ1-5; no firm D call. V was pared by 2 bases and J by 5 bases, with 7 bases between. Germline V gives CDR1 LNHDA, CDR2 SQIVND (reference sequence). This CDR3 region has 13 residues. Written as DNA, the CDR3 is TGTGCCAGTAGTATATTAGGAGATCAGCCCCAGCATTTT. Its protein product is CASSILGDQPQHF.

The chain carries TRBV5-1 and TRBJ2-2; 11 nucleotides match TRBD1. V trimming: 2 bases; J trimming: 4 bases; junction bases outside the gene matches: 7. Per germline, CDR1 SGHRS and CDR2 YFSETQ. The CDR3 is 17 amino acids. CDR3 in DNA: TGCGCCAGCAGCTTTCCGGGACAGGGGGTCGCCACCGGGGAGCTGTTTTTT. Its translation is CASSFPGQGVATGELFF.

This clone was picked up one time. The genes are TRBV30 and TRBJ1-1; D not resolved. The CDR3 extends over 13 amino acids. The ends were cut back, 4 bases at V and 1 base at J, with 10 bases in the middle. Germline CDR1 reads GTSNPN; CDR2 reads SVGIG (reference sequence). For the CDR3, the DNA is TGTGCCTGGAACCCACTCGGGAACACTGAAGCTTTCTTT. Encoded protein: CAWNPLGNTEAFF.

This clone was observed a handful of times. The chain uses TRBV12-5 and TRBJ1-5; 9 bases map to TRBD1. Germline-derived CDR1 and CDR2 are LGHNT and FRNRAP. The CDR3 consists of 17 residues. V trimming: 0 bases; J trimming: 1 base; junction bases outside the gene matches: 4. The CDR3 DNA reads as TGTGCTAGTGGTTTGGTACTGACAGGGGGAAGCAATCAGCCCCAGCATTTT. Its translation is CASGLVLTGGSNQPQHF.

The chain links TRBV3-1 (or the pseudogene TRBV3-2) to TRBJ1-4; perhaps TRBD1 as D (5 bases). This CDR3 contains 14 residues. V gave up 5 bases and J gave up 10 bases, with 17 bases separating them. Germline assignment: CDR1 LGHDT and CDR2 YNNKEL (reference sequence). The CDR3 loop reads CASSVQEPIGKLFF. CDR3 bases: TGTGCCAGCAGCGTACAGGAGCCCATTGGAAAACTGTTTTTT.

The genes are TRBV18 and TRBJ1-5, with TRBD1 as a possible D gene (6 bases). V lost 3 bases and J 0 bases, leaving 9 bases between the germline ends. The CDR3 spans 15 residues. Germline loops: CDR1 KGHSH, CDR2 LQKENI. CDR3: CASSPQGYSNQPQHF. CDR3 in DNA: TGTGCCAGCTCACCCCAGGGGTATAGCAATCAGCCCCAGCATTTT.

The gene calls are TRBV11-3 and TRBJ1-1; D might be TRBD1 (6 bases). Per the germline V gene, CDR1 is SGHNT and CDR2 is YENEEA. The length of the CDR3 is 13 residues. Trimming pared 0 bases from V and 8 bases from J, leaving 10 bases between. CDR3 DNA: TGTGCCAGCAGCTTAGACCCTGGACAGGAAGCTTTCTTT. Protein: CASSLDPGQEAFF.

This clone has a single count. The gene calls are TRBV19 and TRBJ1-1, with unresolved D. Germline loops: CDR1 LNHDA, CDR2 SQIVND (reference sequence). The V end lost 5 bases, the J end lost 7 bases, and 8 bases lay between the germline ends. The CDR3 extends over 11 amino acids. In DNA, the CDR3 is TGTGCCAGTAGTCGGGTCTTTGAAGCTTTCTTT. It is translated as CASSRVFEAFF.

The chain couples TRBV15 to TRBJ1-5, with 7 bases aligning to TRBD1. The germline V gene encodes CDR1 LNHNV and CDR2 YYDKDF (reference sequence). The length of the CDR3 is 17 residues. Germline trimming cut 0 bases from V and 2 bases from J; bases unmatched to any gene: 7. This CDR3 is CATSRDSQGVGNQPQHF. CDR3 coding DNA: TGTGCCACCAGCAGAGACTCTCAGGGGGTCGGCAATCAGCCCCAGCATTTT.

The J gene is TRBJ1-2, the V gene TRBV11-2; 9 bases align to TRBD1. V lost 4 bases to trimming and J lost 8 bases; unmatched junction nucleotides: 8. The CDR3 totals 14 residues. The germline CDR1 and CDR2 sequences are SGHAT and FQNNGV. For the CDR3, the DNA is TGTGCCAGCAGCTCGGTACAGGGGGCTGGGGGCTACACCTTC. Translating it yields CASSSVQGAGGYTF. The full variable domain, with the rest looked up from reference TRBV11-2 and TRBJ1-2, is EAGVAQSPRYKIIEKRQSVAFWCNPISGHATLYWYQQILGQGPKLLIQFQNNGVVDDSQLPKDRFSAERLKGVDSTLKIQPAKLEDSAVYLCASSSVQGAGGYTFGSGTRLTVV.

V gene TRBV19 combines with J gene TRBJ1-5, with D unclear. This CDR3 region has 14 residues. Trimming stripped 3 bases from V and 0 bases from J, with 6 bases between. CDR1 is LNHDA, CDR2 SQIVND, per germline (reference sequence). The CDR3, as DNA: TGTGCCAGTAGTATTCTTAATAGCAATCAGCCCCAGCATTTT. This gives the protein CASSILNSNQPQHF. Drawing the rest from reference TRBV19 and TRBJ1-5, the complete variable domain is DGGITQSPKYLFRKEGQNVTLSCEQNLNHDAMYWYRQDPGQGLRLIYYSQIVNDFQKGDIAEGYSVSREKKESFPLTVTSAQKNPTAFYLCASSILNSNQPQHFGDGTRLSIL.

The rearrangement links TRBV18 to TRBJ1-1; 9 bases are a match to TRBD1. Germline loops: CDR1 KGHSH, CDR2 LQKENI. The CDR3 sequence is 15 residues long. J was trimmed by 1 base and V by 4 bases; bases with no gene match: 4. The CDR3 reads CASSLTGGQNTEAFF. The CDR3 DNA is TGTGCCAGCTCACTCACAGGGGGCCAGAACACTGAAGCTTTCTTT.

This sequence joins TRBV7-6 and TRBJ1-4; a possible D gene is TRBD1 (5 bases). This CDR3 is 15 amino acids long. Trimming shortened V by 0 bases and J by 10 bases, and 15 bases separated the two germline ends. Germline CDR1 SGHVS, CDR2 FNYEAQ. The CDR3 loop is CASSLAGQGVGKLFF. The CDR3 DNA sequence: TGTGCCAGCAGCTTAGCAGGGCAGGGTGTGGGAAAACTGTTTTTT.

CDR3 bases: TGTGCCAGCAGCGACGGACTAGCGGGGGGCCCCGGTGAGCAGTTCTTC. This sequence encodes CASSDGLAGGPGEQFF. The chain links TRBV5-4 to TRBJ2-1; the match to TRBD2 covers 14 bases. V lost 4 bases and J lost 9; bases outside the gene matches: 9. Germline V gene sequence: CDR1 SGHNT, CDR2 YYREEE (reference sequence). The CDR3 spans 16 residues. Full variable domain (rest looked up from reference TRBV5-4 and TRBJ2-1): ETGVTQSPTHLIKTRGQQVTLRCSSQSGHNTVSWYQQALGQGPQFIFQYYREEENGRGNFPPRFSGLQFPNYSSELNVNALELDDSALYLCASSDGLAGGPGEQFFGPGTRLTVL.

V usage is TRBV27 and J usage is TRBJ2-7; 8 positions agree with TRBD2. This CDR3 has 17 amino acids. V lost 2 bases, J lost 6 bases, and 15 bases stayed unmatched. In germline, CDR1 is MNHEY, CDR2 SMNVEV (reference sequence). CDR3 nucleotides: TGTGCCAGCAGTTTACCGATTCCGGGACTAGTTTTCTGCGAGCAGTACTTC. Its protein is CASSLPIPGLVFCEQYF.

The chain employs TRBV18 and TRBJ1-2, with 9 bases fitting TRBD1. This CDR3 is 16 amino acids long. Germline lookup yields CDR1 KGHSH and CDR2 LQKENI. Trimming took 2 bases from V and 3 from J; bases not matched to a gene: 7. CDR3 coding DNA: TGTGCCAGCTCACCAGGAAAACAGGGGGCAGACTATGGCTACACCTTC. Translation gives CASSPGKQGADYGYTF.

This clone was counted a few times. This rearrangement joins TRBV7-9 to TRBJ1-1; D uncertain. Trimming pared 1 base from V and 4 bases from J, leaving 7 bases between. The germline V gene encodes CDR1 SEHNR and CDR2 FQNEAQ (reference sequence). The CDR3 is 13 amino acids. The DNA for the CDR3 is TGTGCCAGCAGCTTAGATCAGGCCACTGAAGCTTTCTTT. Protein: CASSLDQATEAFF.